Below, one TCR beta chain is given with its context. There is no known antigen for this receptor. No per-base quality is available; no much larger clone lies one base away. Measured from the cysteine to the phenylalanine, the CDR3 is 13 residues long. Of the read, only the CDR3 DNA is kept; its 39 bases are in frame from base 1. Whole blood was collected in K2EDTA tubes by collaborating institutions according to the institutions' own protocols. Collaborator samples were shipped for TCRbeta analysis as frozen whole blood, isolated PBMCs, or DNA extracted from either sample type. The sample originates from a study of blood T cell repertoires in COVID-19 (TCRdb year 2020). The study in broad terms: Samples from collaborators originated in the United States, Italy and Spain and spanned both the acute and convalescent phases of COVID-19. Sample metadata almost always included a de-identified subject ID, COVID-19 status, age in years and sex. HLA class I and class II types, where available, came from metadata supplied by the sample provider rather than from assay-based typing. A freely available public database, intended as a resource for researchers studying the immune response to SARS-CoV-2, is where the repertoires were released. The dataset comprised deeply sampled blood TCRbeta repertoires from subjects exposed to, actively infected with, or recovered from COVID-19. The material from the prospective study consisted of cDNA or gDNA derived from T cells, B-cell-depleted T cells, or PBMCs. Samples were obtained from the ongoing ImmuneRACE study (first 160 participants) and from 1,254 subjects provided by 6 global collaborators.

TCRbeta CDR3 regions were amplified from genomic DNA by means of the immunoSEQ Assay, a bias-controlled multiplex PCR. The original pipeline was this. Within the assay, amplification of reference gene primers was used to estimate how many nucleated cells each sample contained. To quantify the absolute abundance of each unique TCRbeta CDR3 rearrangement, sequence reads were collapsed and filtered. For each sample, productive Simpson clonality was calculated by taking the square root of Simpson's diversity index across productive rearrangements. Here the immuneACCESS table is served through TCRdb, limited to in-frame sequences with V and J called. Missing clones are a known gap in these copies; in checked studies unresolved V genes cover under half, and the rest lacks a known reason. The V and J calls and clone size come from that table; D and trimming were worked out from the DNA. The sample table lists about 330,000 clones, over 75% of them with a count of one. Roughly 4% of the sample rests with the top ten.

Points the paper makes about the study in general: The quantity of clinical and demographic metadata differed by source and by participant and was supplied without curation.

Sequencing used peripheral blood. This sequence originates from a woman aged 50 to 60 with active or convalescent COVID-19. The rearranged chain carries TRBV21-1 and TRBJ1-1; whether TRBD1, the table's D call, matches the DNA was not checked. TRBV21-1 is deemed a pseudogene. The DNA sequence is as follows: TGTGCCAGCAGCGCGACAGTGAACACTGAAGCTTTCTTT. Its product reads: CASSATVNTEAFF.